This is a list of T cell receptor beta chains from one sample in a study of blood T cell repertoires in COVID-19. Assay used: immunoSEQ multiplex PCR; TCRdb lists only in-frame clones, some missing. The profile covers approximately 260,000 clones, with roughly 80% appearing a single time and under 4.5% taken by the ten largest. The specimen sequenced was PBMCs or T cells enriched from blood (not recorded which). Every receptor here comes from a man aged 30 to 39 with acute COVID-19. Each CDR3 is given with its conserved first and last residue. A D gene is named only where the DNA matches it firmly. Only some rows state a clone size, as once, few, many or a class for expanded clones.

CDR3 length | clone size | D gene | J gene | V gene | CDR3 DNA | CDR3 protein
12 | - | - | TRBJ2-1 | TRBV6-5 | TGTGCCAGCAGTACCCAGGGGCCCGAGCAGTTCTTC | CASSTQGPEQFF
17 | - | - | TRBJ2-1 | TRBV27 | TGTGCCAGCAGTTTATCGACGGGGAAGGGCCTCGGGGATGAGCAGTTCTTC | CASSLSTGKGLGDEQFF
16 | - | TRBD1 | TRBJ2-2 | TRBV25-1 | TGTGCCAGCACCCCGGGACAGGGGAGAGGCACCGGGGAGCTGTTTTTT | CASTPGQGRGTGELFF
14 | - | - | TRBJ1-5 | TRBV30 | TGTGCCTGGAGTCAAGGGGATAGCAATCAGCCCCAGCATTTT | CAWSQGDSNQPQHF
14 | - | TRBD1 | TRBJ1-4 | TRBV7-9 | TGTGCCAGCAGCTGGGGGACAGTGCCCGAAAAACTGTTTTTT | CASSWGTVPEKLFF
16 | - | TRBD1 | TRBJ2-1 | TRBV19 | TGTGCCAGTAGTATACGTGGGACAGGGGGCTTTAATGAGCAGTTCTTC | CASSIRGTGGFNEQFF
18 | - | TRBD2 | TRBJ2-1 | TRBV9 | TGTGCCAGCAGCGCCCCACGTAGCGGGGGGTACTCCTACAATGAGCAGTTCTTC | CASSAPRSGGYSYNEQFF
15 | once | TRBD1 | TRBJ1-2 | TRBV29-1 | TGCAGCGTTGGGGCCGGGACAGGGGTACTCTATGGCTACACCTTC | CSVGAGTGVLYGYTF
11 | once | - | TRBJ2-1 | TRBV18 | TGTGCCAGCCGAAGCGGCAATGAGCAGTTCTTC | CASRSGNEQFF
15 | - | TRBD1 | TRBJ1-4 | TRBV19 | TGTGCCAGTAGTATAACCGGGACAGGTTGTGAAAAACTGTTTTTT | CASSITGTGCEKLFF
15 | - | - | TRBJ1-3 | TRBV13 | TGTGCCAGCAGCTTAGTGGGGAGGTCTGGAAACACCATATATTTT | CASSLVGRSGNTIYF
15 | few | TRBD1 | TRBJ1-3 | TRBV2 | TGTGCCAGCAGTGAAGGGACAGGGGTTGGAAACACCATATATTTT | CASSEGTGVGNTIYF
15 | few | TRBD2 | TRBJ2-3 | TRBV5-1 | TGTGCCAGCAGCTTTCGGGGGGTGAGCACAGATACGCAGTATTTT | CASSFRGVSTDTQYF
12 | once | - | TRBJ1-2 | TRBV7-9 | TGTGCCAGCACCCCGAGGACTGGGGGCTACACCTTC | CASTPRTGGYTF
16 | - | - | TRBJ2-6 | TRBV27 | TGTGCCAGCAGTTCGGTACAGATTAGGGGGGCCAACGTCCTGACTTTC | CASSSVQIRGANVLTF
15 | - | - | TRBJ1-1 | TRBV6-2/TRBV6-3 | TGTGCCAGCAGTTACTCGGCGACTTCGAACACTGAAGCTTTCTTT | CASSYSATSNTEAFF
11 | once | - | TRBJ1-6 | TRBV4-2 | TGTGCCAGCAGCCAAGGAGGAATCCTCCACTTT | CASSQGGILHF
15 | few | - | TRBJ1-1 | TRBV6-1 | TGTGCCAGCAGTGAAGCGAGAGGGGGGGGGCAACAAGCTTTCTTT | CASSEARGGGQQAFF
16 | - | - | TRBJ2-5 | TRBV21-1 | TGTGCCAGCAGCAAAAGGGGACAGAATTACCAAGAGACCCAGTACTTC | CASSKRGQNYQETQYF
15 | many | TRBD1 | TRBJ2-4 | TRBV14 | TGTGCCAGCAGCCGGGACAGCTTAGCCAAAAACATTCAGTACTTC | CASSRDSLAKNIQYF
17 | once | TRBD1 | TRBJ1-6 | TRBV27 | TGTGCCAGCAGTCCGAACAGGGGGGGTTACCATAATTCACCCCTCCACTTT | CASSPNRGGYHNSPLHF
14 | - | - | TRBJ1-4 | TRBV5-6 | TGTGCCAGCAGCAAGGGGGAATTGAGTGAAAAACTGTTTTTT | CASSKGELSEKLFF
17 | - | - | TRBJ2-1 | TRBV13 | TGTGCCAGCAGCTTACTAGTACGTCAGCGGACCCACAATGAGCAGTTCTTC | CASSLLVRQRTHNEQFF
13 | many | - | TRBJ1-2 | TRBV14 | TGTGCCAGCAGCCCGGGGGTTGGGTATGGCTACACCTTC | CASSPGVGYGYTF
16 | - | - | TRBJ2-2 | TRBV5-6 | TGTGCCAGCAGCTTGATGGCGGTAGCGGAACACGGGGAGCTGTTTTTT | CASSLMAVAEHGELFF
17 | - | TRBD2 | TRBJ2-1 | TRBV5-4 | TGTGCCAGCAGCTTGGGAGGGGCTAGCGGGGCGCACAATGAGCAGTTCTTC | CASSLGGASGAHNEQFF
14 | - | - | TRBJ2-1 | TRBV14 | TGTGCCAGCAGCCAATACCGGGCCTACAATGAGCAGTTCTTC | CASSQYRAYNEQFF
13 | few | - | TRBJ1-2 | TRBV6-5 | TGTGCCAGCAGTAAACAGGATGCCTATGGCTACACCTTC | CASSKQDAYGYTF
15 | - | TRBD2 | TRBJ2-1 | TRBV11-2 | TGTGCCAGCAGAAAGGCTCTAGCGGGGTGGAATGAGCAGTTCTTC | CASRKALAGWNEQFF
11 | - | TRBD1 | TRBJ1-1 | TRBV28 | TGTGCCGGACAGGGCGGTACTGAAGCTTTCTTT | CAGQGGTEAFF
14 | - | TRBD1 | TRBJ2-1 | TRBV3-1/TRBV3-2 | TGTGCCAGCACCCCCGGGCAGGGGGCAGGGGAGCAGTTCTTC | CASTPGQGAGEQFF
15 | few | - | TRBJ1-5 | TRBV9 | TGTGCCAGCAGCCCGGGTCCCAATAGCAATCAGCCCCAGCATTTT | CASSPGPNSNQPQHF